Following are 3 T cell receptor beta chains from one sample sequenced in a study of T cell responses to AZD1222 COVID-19 vaccine. TCRdb's copy holds only in-frame clones and misses some; the assay was immunoSEQ multiplex PCR. In the table there are roughly 80,000 clones, about 82% of which are singletons. Here the sequenced sample was peripheral blood, taken on day 0 of AZD1222 vaccination. These receptor sequences come from an adult in good health.

V usage is TRBV5-6 and J usage is TRBJ1-1; D not resolved. V lost 2 bases, J lost 5 bases, and 7 bases lay in between. Germline V gene sequence: CDR1 SGHDT, CDR2 YYEEEE. The CDR3 loop spans 12 amino acids. CDR3 sequence: CASSFRGTEAFF. CDR3 coding DNA: TGTGCCAGCAGCTTCCGGGGAACTGAAGCTTTCTTT. The whole variable domain, remainder taken from reference TRBV5-6 and TRBJ1-1, is DAGVTQSPTHLIKTRGQQVTLRCSPKSGHDTVSWYQQALGQGPQFIFQYYEEEERQRGNFPDRFSGHQFPNYSSELNVNALLLGDSALYLCASSFRGTEAFFGQGTRLTVV.

The chain links TRBV2 to TRBJ2-7, with unresolved D. The CDR3 extends over 14 amino acids. Germline-derived CDR1 and CDR2 are SNHLY and FYNNEI. V lost 1 base, J lost 3 bases, and 10 bases lay in between. In nucleotides, the CDR3 is TGTGCCAGCAGTGAAGTTAGATCGGGCTACGAGCAGTACTTC. It codes for CASSEVRSGYEQYF.

The chain links TRBV7-2 to TRBJ2-3; D not resolved. Deletions cut 1 base from V and 0 bases from J, with 5 bases between. The CDR3 spans 14 residues. CDR1 and CDR2 from the germline V gene are SGHTA and FQGNSA. CDR3 in DNA: TGTGCCAGCAGCTTAGACAGTAGCACAGATACGCAGTATTTT. It codes for CASSLDSSTDTQYF.